These 3 T cell receptor beta chains share one sample of origin, sequenced in a study of shared clonotypes between healthy human individuals (dated by TCRdb to about 2020). The library was built by means of the immunoSEQ multiplex PCR assay. Sourced from immuneACCESS, this table was stored by TCRdb with only in-frame sequences that have V and J called. A share of the clones is absent; for the studies checked, an unresolved V gene accounts for under half, and the remainder has no known explanation. This sample comprises more than 1,200,000 clones, less than 99% of them detected only once. The ten largest clones represent 0.36% of the sample. Sequencing was performed on naive CD4+ T cells sorted from blood. The sample's cell subset or site label is to be understood as: CD45RA+ positively selected. Every receptor here comes from a man aged 25-40 years in good health.

The chain carries TRBV4-3 and TRBJ2-3; D gene ambiguous. CDR1 is LGHNA and CDR2 is YSLEER in the germline V gene. V was trimmed by 1 base and J by 8 bases, leaving 19 bases between them. The length of the CDR3 is 16 residues. CDR3 protein: CASSQGQAALDGTQYF. The CDR3 nucleotides are TGCGCCAGCAGCCAAGGGCAGGCTGCCTTAGACGGTACGCAGTATTTT.

The CDR3 DNA follows: TGTGCCAGCAGCTCCGGACTAGCGGGGGGTTTGGATGAGCAGTTCTTC. Protein sequence: CASSSGLAGGLDEQFF. The V gene is TRBV5-4, the J gene TRBJ2-1; TRBD2 aligns across 14 bases. The CDR3 covers 16 residues. Germline loops: CDR1 SGHNT, CDR2 YYREEE (reference sequence). The junction had 7 bases not matched to a gene; V was cut back by 3 bases and J by 8 bases.

The V gene is TRBV5-5, the J gene TRBJ2-2, with D perhaps matching TRBD1 (6 bases). Deletions cut 4 bases from V and 3 bases from J, with 16 bases between. The CDR3 is made up of 16 amino acids. Germline V gene lookup returns CDR1 SGHKS and CDR2 YYEKEE (reference sequence). Written as DNA, the CDR3 is TGTGCCAGCAGCCTAGGGAAGACAGGACACACCGGGGAGCTGTTTTTT. Encoded protein: CASSLGKTGHTGELFF.